This TCR beta chain was profiled in a study of blood T cell repertoires in COVID-19. Germline CDR1 LGHNT, CDR2 FRNRAP. The CDR3 loop spans 15 amino acids. Trimming removed 3 bases from V and 6 bases from J, with 15 bases in between. Cohorts were based on clinical histories the participants reported. Sequencing was performed with immunoSEQ multiplex PCR; in TCRdb, only in-frame clones are kept and a portion is missing. The table lists about 210,000 clones, about 81% of them singletons, with around 9.2% in the top ten. The rearrangement links TRBV12-5 to TRBJ2-1; D may be TRBD1 (6 bases). Input material: PBMCs or T cells enriched from blood (not recorded which). The receptor was isolated from a man aged 40-49 years who had recovered from COVID-19. CDR3 region: CASGFGSGDSNEQFF. For the CDR3, the DNA is TGTGCTAGTGGTTTCGGTTCAGGGGATTCCAATGAGCAGTTCTTC.